One sample yielded the 27 T cell receptor beta chains listed below, sequenced in a study of T cell responses to AZD1222 COVID-19 vaccine. Produced via immunoSEQ multiplex PCR; TCRdb's table is partial and in-frame only. The sample holds roughly 150,000 clones, roughly nine tenths seen once. Sequenced material: peripheral blood, taken on day 0 of AZD1222 vaccination. Receptors originate from an adult in good health.

This chain uses TRBV3-1 (or the pseudogene TRBV3-2) with TRBJ1-2, with 12 bases that match TRBD1. J lost 4 bases, V lost 6 bases, and 9 bases had no gene match. This CDR3 has 16 amino acids. The germline V gene has CDR1 LGHDT and CDR2 YNNKEL (reference sequence). CDR3 in DNA: TGTGCCAGCAGTTGGGACAGGGGGCGCTTTGTCTATGGCTACACCTTC. Its protein is CASSWDRGRFVYGYTF.

The V call is TRBV6-5, the J call TRBJ1-1; a weak D match, TRBD1 (6 bases). The CDR3 length is 15 residues. V dropped 0 bases and J dropped 8 bases, with 16 bases sitting between them. Germline CDR1 MNHEY, CDR2 SVGAGI. In DNA form, the CDR3 reads TGTGCCAGCAGTTACTCGGGGGCGCGGGCTTCGGAAGCTTTCTTT. This gives the protein CASSYSGARASEAFF.

V and J are TRBV9 and TRBJ2-6; D could derive from TRBD1 or TRBD2 (5 bases each). The V gene's germline CDR1 is SGDLS and CDR2 YYNGEE. The V and J ends lost 1 base and 3 bases respectively, with 14 bases between them. The CDR3 has 17 amino acids. This CDR3 is CASSVNEGKGGANVLTF. The CDR3 DNA sequence: TGTGCCAGCAGCGTAAATGAGGGGAAGGGTGGGGCCAACGTCCTGACTTTC.

This clone has only one observation. The rearrangement joins TRBV6-5 to TRBJ2-2; a possible D gene is TRBD1 (6 bases). V gave up 3 bases and J gave up 2 bases, with 10 bases separating them. This CDR3 comprises 15 residues. Germline-derived CDR1 and CDR2 are MNHEY and SVGAGI. The CDR3 spells CASSYWDTNTGELFF. The CDR3 DNA reads TGTGCCAGCAGTTATTGGGACACAAACACCGGGGAGCTGTTTTTT.

Comments on this clone: The same CDR3 also results from other DNA sequences found in this sample. The chain joins TRBV12-3 or TRBV12-4 to TRBJ2-3, with D unresolved. The CDR3 runs to 12 residues. The V gene lost 6 bases and the J gene lost 0 bases, with 4 bases spanning the gap. The CDR3 sequence: CASSLSTDTQYF. The CDR3 DNA follows: TGTGCCAGCAGCCTAAGCACAGATACGCAGTATTTT.

This clone has more than one count but fewer than ten. The rearrangement uses TRBV20-1 and TRBJ1-5, with D hard to call. The V end lost 3 bases, the J end lost 4 bases, and 7 bases lay between the germline ends. This CDR3 contains 12 residues. From germline, CDR1 is DFQATT and CDR2 SNEGSKA (reference sequence). CDR3 in DNA: TGCAGTGCTAGTAGTACTAATCAGCCCCAGCATTTT. Translating it yields CSASSTNQPQHF.

The J gene is TRBJ1-1, the V gene TRBV6-5; 8 bases line up with TRBD1. This CDR3 has 14 amino acids. J gave up 1 base and V 7 bases, and 5 bases lay outside the gene matches. Germline V gives CDR1 MNHEY, CDR2 SVGAGI. CDR3 region: CASTLDRENTEAFF. The CDR3, as DNA: TGTGCCAGCACCTTGGACAGGGAGAACACTGAAGCTTTCTTT.

This clone was seen more than once but under ten times. V gene TRBV7-3 combines with J gene TRBJ2-6; D is undetermined. Per the germline V gene, CDR1 is SGHTA and CDR2 is FQGTGA. CDR3 length: 15 amino acids. V gave up 4 bases and J gave up 0 bases, with 7 bases separating them. In nucleotides, the CDR3 is TGTGCCAGCAGCTACGGAAGCTCTGGGGCCAACGTCCTGACTTTC. This translates into CASSYGSSGANVLTF.

The chain has TRBV29-1 and TRBJ2-3; D gene unclear. Germline CDR1 is SQVTM and CDR2 is ANQGSEA. The CDR3 consists of 14 residues. Between the trimmed V and J ends, which lost 6 bases and 2 bases, there was a span of 15 bases. CDR3 nucleotide sequence: TGCAGCGTACCCTCCCTTTCGTACACAGATACGCAGTATTTT. It is translated as CSVPSLSYTDTQYF.

This chain uses TRBV5-8 with TRBJ2-7, with D hard to call. The V gene's germline CDR1 is SGHTS and CDR2 YDEGEE. V was clipped by 0 bases and J by 9 bases, with 4 bases between them. The CDR3 spans 10 residues. CDR3 nucleotides: TGTGCCAGCAGCTTGGCCGCGCAGTACGTC. Amino acid sequence: CASSLAAQYV.

The chain couples TRBV27 to TRBJ1-6; D is unresolved. The germline CDR1 and CDR2 sequences are MNHEY and SMNVEV (reference sequence). V dropped 7 bases and J dropped 13 bases, with 17 bases sitting between them. The CDR3 sequence is 13 residues long. CDR3 protein: CASKTSQLAPLHF. The CDR3, as DNA: TGTGCCAGCAAGACGTCCCAGTTAGCCCCCCTCCACTTT.

This clone was seen only once. The chain employs TRBV6-5 and TRBJ1-5; D not resolved. CDR1 is MNHEY and CDR2 is SVGAGI in the germline V gene. Trimming pared 1 base from V and 5 bases from J, leaving 9 bases between. This CDR3 spans 14 amino acids. The CDR3 region is CASSYLGSDQPQHF. CDR3 bases: TGTGCCAGCAGTTACTTGGGGAGTGATCAGCCCCAGCATTTT.

The rearrangement joins TRBV7-3 to TRBJ2-3; D uncertain. CDR3 length: 15 residues. Germline CDR1 SGHTA, CDR2 FQGTGA. V was clipped by 5 bases and J by 0 bases, with 12 bases between them. The CDR3 loop reads CASSSLSTSTDTQYF. CDR3 sequence (DNA): TGTGCCAGCAGCAGTCTATCAACTAGCACAGATACGCAGTATTTT.

The chain uses TRBV18 and TRBJ1-3; D uncertain. The V gene lost 0 bases and the J gene lost 3 bases, with 6 bases spanning the gap. Germline V gene lookup returns CDR1 KGHSH and CDR2 LQKENI. The CDR3 sequence is 14 residues long. The CDR3 DNA sequence: TGTGCCAGCTCACCACCGGGAAGTGGAAACACCATATATTTT. Residues: CASSPPGSGNTIYF.

This chain uses TRBV19 with TRBJ1-5; tentatively, D is TRBD1 (5 bases). V was pared by 2 bases and J by 4 bases, with 18 bases between. Germline V lookup: CDR1 LNHDA, CDR2 SQIVND (reference sequence). The CDR3 is 17 amino acids. The CDR3 DNA reads as TGTGCCAGTAGTATAAGCCAGGGTGGTGGGGGAAATCAGCCCCAGCATTTT. Protein sequence: CASSISQGGGGNQPQHF. The full variable domain, its missing parts supplied by reference TRBV19 and TRBJ1-5, is DGGITQSPKYLFRKEGQNVTLSCEQNLNHDAMYWYRQDPGQGLRLIYYSQIVNDFQKGDIAEGYSVSREKKESFPLTVTSAQKNPTAFYLCASSISQGGGGNQPQHFGDGTRLSIL.

The V and J genes are TRBV12-1 and TRBJ2-2; the table's D call, TRBD1, has no DNA check behind it. TRBV12-1 is flagged as a pseudogene. This CDR3 spans 12 amino acids. The CDR3 region is CATYRGAGELFF. The CDR3 DNA reads TGTGCCACCTACAGGGGCGCCGGGGAGCTGTTTTTT.

This sequence joins TRBV3-1 (or the pseudogene TRBV3-2) and TRBJ2-2, with D possibly TRBD2 on 6 matching bases. Trimming stripped 1 base from V and 6 bases from J, with 15 bases between. Germline CDR1 LGHDT, CDR2 YNNKEL (reference sequence). CDR3 length equals 16 residues. CDR3 amino acids: CASSQVRTSFPGELFF. CDR3 nucleotide sequence: TGTGCCAGCAGCCAAGTTAGAACTAGCTTCCCCGGGGAGCTGTTTTTT.

The J gene is TRBJ2-1, the V gene TRBV7-3; 9 nucleotides match TRBD2. The trim removed 1 base at V and 6 bases at J, leaving 4 bases unmatched. This CDR3 is 15 amino acids long. Germline V CDR1 and CDR2: SGHTA, FQGTGA. The CDR3 coding sequence is TGTGCCAGCAGCTTAAACCCTAGCGGGGTCAATGAGCAGTTCTTC. Amino acid sequence: CASSLNPSGVNEQFF.

V gene TRBV11-2 combines with J gene TRBJ1-2, with 10 bases lining up with TRBD1. In germline, CDR1 is SGHAT, CDR2 FQNNGV. This CDR3 region has 15 residues. V shed 2 bases, J shed 10 bases, and the junction held 10 bases outside the gene matches. CDR3 nucleotides: TGTGCCAGCAGCTTAACCCAGACAGGGGGCGCGGACTACACCTTC. It yields the protein CASSLTQTGGADYTF.

V gene TRBV25-1 combines with J gene TRBJ1-4; 9 bases line up with TRBD1. The V and J ends lost 5 bases and 4 bases, in that order; junction bases with no gene match: 11. Germline CDR1 is MGHDK and CDR2 is SYGVNS. The CDR3 totals 17 residues. CDR3 nucleotide sequence: TGTGCCAGCAGTCTGTTTGAGGGACAGGGTCTTAATGAAAAACTGTTTTTT. Translation: CASSLFEGQGLNEKLFF.

The chain recombines TRBV5-1 with TRBJ1-6; the D gene is possibly TRBD1 (5 bases). In germline, CDR1 is SGHRS, CDR2 YFSETQ. V was cut by 0 bases and J by 10 bases, with 14 bases left in between. This CDR3 comprises 15 residues. CDR3 DNA sequence: TGCGCCAGCAGCTTGGTGCAGGGTTTGGAGTCACCCCTCCACTTT. Its protein product is CASSLVQGLESPLHF.

This chain links TRBV5-1 with TRBJ2-1, with no clear D. CDR1 and CDR2 from the germline V gene are SGHRS and YFSETQ. The CDR3 runs to 14 residues. Trimming shortened V by 4 bases and J by 8 bases, and 16 bases separated the two germline ends. The CDR3 spells CASSAYYMVDEQFF. The CDR3 coding sequence is TGCGCCAGCAGCGCCTACTATATGGTGGATGAGCAGTTCTTC.

The V call is TRBV5-4, the J call TRBJ2-7, with D possibly TRBD1 on 6 matching bases. The CDR3 runs 15 residues. Germline CDR1 SGHNT, CDR2 YYREEE (reference sequence). Trimming shortened V by 0 bases and J by 0 bases, and 10 bases separated the two germline ends. The DNA for the CDR3 is TGTGCCAGCAGCTTGGGACAGGTCGACTCCTACGAGCAGTACTTC. It codes for CASSLGQVDSYEQYF. Full variable domain (outside the CDR3, taken from reference TRBV5-4 and TRBJ2-7): ETGVTQSPTHLIKTRGQQVTLRCSSQSGHNTVSWYQQALGQGPQFIFQYYREEENGRGNFPPRFSGLQFPNYSSELNVNALELDDSALYLCASSLGQVDSYEQYFGPGTRLTVT.

This clone was counted a single time. CDR3 protein: CASSPTGIGANVLTF. CDR3 nucleotides: TGTGCCAGCAGTCCCACAGGGATTGGGGCCAACGTCCTGACTTTC. The rearrangement joins TRBV6-5 to TRBJ2-6, with a tentative D call TRBD1 (6 bases). This CDR3 region has 15 residues. Germline CDR1 is MNHEY and CDR2 is SVGAGI. Trimming cost V 5 bases and J 3 bases, with 11 bases left between them.

The chain joins TRBV7-2 to TRBJ2-7; D could derive from TRBD1 or TRBD2 (5 bases each). Trimming removed 5 bases from V and 3 bases from J, with 20 bases in between. CDR1 is SGHTA, CDR2 FQGNSA, per germline. The CDR3 extends over 16 amino acids. CDR3: CASSQLGWGPNYEQYF. DNA of the CDR3: TGTGCCAGCAGCCAACTCGGTTGGGGACCGAACTACGAGCAGTACTTC. Combining the CDR3 with reference TRBV7-2 and TRBJ2-7 gives the whole variable domain GAGVSQSPSNKVTEKGKDVELRCDPISGHTALYWYRQSLGQGLEFLIYFQGNSAPDKSGLPSDRFSAERTGGSVSTLTIQRTQQEDSAVYLCASSQLGWGPNYEQYFGPGTRLTVT.

The chain couples TRBV4-3 to TRBJ2-7, with D uncertain. Germline V CDR1 and CDR2: LGHNA, YSLEER. The CDR3 spans 12 residues. CDR3 loop: CASSGSQTPYAV. The CDR3 nucleotides read TGCGCCAGCAGCGGAAGCCAGACTCCTTACGCGGTC.

The chain couples TRBV3-1 (or the pseudogene TRBV3-2) to TRBJ2-7, with D tentatively TRBD2 (5 bases). In germline, CDR1 is LGHDT, CDR2 YNNKEL (reference sequence). CDR3 length: 13 amino acids. Trimming shortened V by 0 bases and J by 6 bases, and 9 bases separated the two germline ends. In nucleotides, the CDR3 is TGTGCCAGCAGCCAAGAAGCGGCATTCGAGCAGTACGTC. Residues: CASSQEAAFEQYV.